This T cell receptor beta chain derives from a study of blood T cell repertoires in COVID-19. The table came from immunoSEQ multiplex PCR; TCRdb's copy has only in-frame clones and leaves some out. The sample gives roughly 81,000 clones, approximately 86% of which show up once; under 6% is in the top ten. The CDR3 contains 15 residues. The germline V and J ends were trimmed by 1 base and 4 bases, with 12 bases remaining between them. The V gene's germline CDR1 is SGHDT and CDR2 YYEEEE. V is TRBV5-6 and J is TRBJ1-3, with D possibly TRBD1 on 6 matching bases. The material sequenced was peripheral blood. This clonotype was sampled from a man aged 35 to 55 with acute or convalescent COVID-19. CDR3 in DNA: TGTGCCAGCAGCTTGAGGGGGACATCCGGAAACACCATATATTTT. Protein: CASSLRGTSGNTIYF.